Listed below are T cell receptor beta chains from one sample, sequenced in a study of Graves' ophthalmopathy and Graves' hyperthyroidism. In TCRdb, the multiplex PCR reads were re-called with MiXCR into one record per CDR3 protein. The sample lists about 1.1 million distinct CDR3 sequences; 35% to 45% were seen once. Specimen: peripheral blood or thyroid tissue (not recorded which). The receptors originated from an adult man with Graves' hyperthyroidism. CDR3s include the opening cysteine and the closing phenylalanine or tryptophan. Each record gives: J gene, V gene, clone size, D gene, CDR3 DNA, CDR3 protein. The D gene is left open where the match is weak. Clone size is given for some rows only: seen once, a few or many times, or a class if the clone is expanded.

j_gene: TRBJ1-4
v_gene: TRBV20-1
abundance: many
d_gene: TRBD1
CDR3nt: TGCAGTGCTACGGAGGACAGGGCAAATAATGAAAAACTGTTTTTT
CDR3aa: CSATEDRANNEKLFF

j_gene: TRBJ1-4
v_gene: TRBV25-1
abundance: many
d_gene: .
CDR3nt: TGTGCCAGCAGTGACCGGGCCGCAAATGAAAAACTGTTTTTT
CDR3aa: CASSDRAANEKLFF

j_gene: TRBJ2-7
v_gene: TRBV11-2
abundance: .
d_gene: .
CDR3nt: TGTGCCAGCAGGCTCGTGGGTGGGGCCGGGGAGCTGTACTTC
CDR3aa: CASRLVGGAGELYF

j_gene: TRBJ1-1
v_gene: TRBV7-9
abundance: .
d_gene: .
CDR3nt: TGTGCCAGCAGCTCCTACTCGAAGAACACTGAAGCTTTCTTT
CDR3aa: CASSSYSKNTEAFF

j_gene: TRBJ2-7
v_gene: TRBV10-3
abundance: .
d_gene: .
CDR3nt: TGTGCCATCAGACCTGGACCCAACCCCTACGAGCAGTACTTC
CDR3aa: CAIRPGPNPYEQYF

j_gene: TRBJ2-7
v_gene: TRBV25-1
abundance: .
d_gene: TRBD2
CDR3nt: TGTACCAGCAGGACTAGCGGGAGTTACGAGCAGTACTTC
CDR3aa: CTSRTSGSYEQYF

j_gene: TRBJ1-1
v_gene: TRBV10-3
abundance: .
d_gene: .
CDR3nt: TGTGCCATCAGTGATGGCGCAGGCACTGAAGCTTTCTTT
CDR3aa: CAISDGAGTEAFF

j_gene: TRBJ1-1
v_gene: TRBV7-2
abundance: many
d_gene: .
CDR3nt: TGTGCCAGCAGCTTGTACACCACGAACACTGAAGCTTTCTTT
CDR3aa: CASSLYTTNTEAFF

j_gene: TRBJ2-7
v_gene: TRBV10-2
abundance: few
d_gene: TRBD1
CDR3nt: TGTGCCAGCAGGCGAAAGGGGACAGGGCTCGAGCAGTACTTC
CDR3aa: CASRRKGTGLEQYF

j_gene: TRBJ2-7
v_gene: TRBV29-1
abundance: many
d_gene: TRBD1
CDR3nt: TGCAGCGTTGAAGGGGGGGACAGGGGGCGAGGCGAGCAGTACTTC
CDR3aa: CSVEGGDRGRGEQYF

j_gene: TRBJ1-4
v_gene: TRBV7-2
abundance: .
d_gene: .
CDR3nt: TGTGCCAGCAGCTCCTCCTCCGGGCCGCTGGGTGAAAAACTGTTTTTT
CDR3aa: CASSSSSGPLGEKLFF

j_gene: TRBJ2-7
v_gene: TRBV7-6
abundance: many
d_gene: .
CDR3nt: TGTGCCAGCAGCTTACAATGGGGCATCTCCTACGAGCAGTACTTC
CDR3aa: CASSLQWGISYEQYF

j_gene: TRBJ1-3
v_gene: TRBV29-1
abundance: .
d_gene: .
CDR3nt: TGCAGCGTTTCCTTTCCTGGAAACACCATATATTTT
CDR3aa: CSVSFPGNTIYF

j_gene: TRBJ2-5
v_gene: TRBV5-5
abundance: .
d_gene: .
CDR3nt: TGTGCCAGCAGCCCTAATAGCAATCAGCCCCAGTACTTC
CDR3aa: CASSPNSNQPQYF

j_gene: TRBJ2-7
v_gene: TRBV12-3/TRBV12-4
abundance: .
d_gene: TRBD2
CDR3nt: TGTGCCAGCAGCATAGCGGGGGTTGGGGAGCAGTACTTC
CDR3aa: CASSIAGVGEQYF

j_gene: TRBJ2-7
v_gene: TRBV7-2
abundance: .
d_gene: TRBD1
CDR3nt: TGCGCCAGCAGCCAAGCGGGACAGGGGCCCTACGAGCAGTACTTC
CDR3aa: CASSQAGQGPYEQYF

j_gene: TRBJ2-2
v_gene: TRBV9
abundance: many
d_gene: .
CDR3nt: TGTGCCAGCAGCGAGGGGGAGGTTGCCGGGGAGCTGTTTTTT
CDR3aa: CASSEGEVAGELFF

j_gene: TRBJ1-3
v_gene: TRBV29-1
abundance: many
d_gene: TRBD1
CDR3nt: TGCAGCGTTGTCCCAGCGGACTTACAGGGGGCCTTCTCTGGAAACACCATATATTTT
CDR3aa: CSVVPADLQGAFSGNTIYF

j_gene: TRBJ2-7
v_gene: TRBV7-8
abundance: few
d_gene: TRBD1
CDR3nt: TGTGCCAGCACCATTACCGCGCAGGGGGTACAAAACTACGAGCAGTACTTC
CDR3aa: CASTITAQGVQNYEQYF

j_gene: TRBJ1-1
v_gene: TRBV7-8
abundance: many
d_gene: .
CDR3nt: TGTGCCAGCAGCTTAATCTTGGTTTGGAGTGAAGCTTTCTTT
CDR3aa: CASSLILVWSEAFF

j_gene: TRBJ1-3
v_gene: TRBV4-1
abundance: .
d_gene: .
CDR3nt: TGCGCCAGCAGCCAAACTCGTGGAAACACCATATATTTT
CDR3aa: CASSQTRGNTIYF

j_gene: TRBJ2-7
v_gene: TRBV28
abundance: .
d_gene: .
CDR3nt: TGTGCCAGCAGGTCGGGGGCATTTGACGAGCAGTACTTC
CDR3aa: CASRSGAFDEQYF

j_gene: TRBJ1-2
v_gene: TRBV5-6
abundance: .
d_gene: .
CDR3nt: TGTGCCAGCAGCTTGGCGGAGGAGCCCTTCGGGGGCTACACCTTC
CDR3aa: CASSLAEEPFGGYTF

j_gene: TRBJ2-7
v_gene: TRBV7-9
abundance: .
d_gene: .
CDR3nt: TGTGCCATCTTGGTAGGAGGGGGATACGAGCAGTACTTC
CDR3aa: CAILVGGGYEQYF

j_gene: TRBJ2-7
v_gene: TRBV7-9
abundance: many
d_gene: .
CDR3nt: TGTGCCAGCAGCCCCCGACAGGTCGTTACCTACGAGCAGTACTTC
CDR3aa: CASSPRQVVTYEQYF

j_gene: TRBJ2-7
v_gene: TRBV10-3
abundance: many
d_gene: TRBD1
CDR3nt: TGTGCCATCAGTTCGTCACCGGGACAGGGGGCTCAAAATTACGAGCAGTACTTC
CDR3aa: CAISSSPGQGAQNYEQYF

j_gene: TRBJ2-7
v_gene: TRBV7-2
abundance: .
d_gene: .
CDR3nt: TGTGCCAGCAGCTTAACAGGCGGGCCCTGCGAGCAGTACTTC
CDR3aa: CASSLTGGPCEQYF

j_gene: TRBJ1-3
v_gene: TRBV28
abundance: .
d_gene: .
CDR3nt: TGTGCCAGCGCAGGAGGTCTACGGATAGGAAACACCATATATTTT
CDR3aa: CASAGGLRIGNTIYF